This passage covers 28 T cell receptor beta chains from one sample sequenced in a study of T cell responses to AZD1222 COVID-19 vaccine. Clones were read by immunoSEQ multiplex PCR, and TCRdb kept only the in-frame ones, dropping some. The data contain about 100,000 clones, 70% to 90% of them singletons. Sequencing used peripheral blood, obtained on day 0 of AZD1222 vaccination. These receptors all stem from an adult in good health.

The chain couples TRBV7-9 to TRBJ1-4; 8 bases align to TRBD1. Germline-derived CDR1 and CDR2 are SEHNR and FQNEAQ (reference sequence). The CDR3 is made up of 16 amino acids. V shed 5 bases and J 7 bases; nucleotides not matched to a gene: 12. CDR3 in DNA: TGTGCCAGCAGCCCCGGACAGGGCTCGTTAGGTGAAAAACTGTTTTTT. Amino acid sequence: CASSPGQGSLGEKLFF.

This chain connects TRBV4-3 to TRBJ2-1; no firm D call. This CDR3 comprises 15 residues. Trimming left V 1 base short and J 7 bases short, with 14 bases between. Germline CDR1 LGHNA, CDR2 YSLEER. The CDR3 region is CASSQGLWVVNEQFF. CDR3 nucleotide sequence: TGCGCCAGCAGCCAAGGGCTTTGGGTAGTGAATGAGCAGTTCTTC.

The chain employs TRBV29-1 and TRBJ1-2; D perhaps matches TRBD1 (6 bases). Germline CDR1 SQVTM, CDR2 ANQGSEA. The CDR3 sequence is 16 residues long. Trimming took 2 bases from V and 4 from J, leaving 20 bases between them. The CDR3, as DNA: TGCAGCGTTGAAACCTTCGGGGGGGCAACTTCCTATGGCTACACCTTC. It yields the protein CSVETFGGATSYGYTF.

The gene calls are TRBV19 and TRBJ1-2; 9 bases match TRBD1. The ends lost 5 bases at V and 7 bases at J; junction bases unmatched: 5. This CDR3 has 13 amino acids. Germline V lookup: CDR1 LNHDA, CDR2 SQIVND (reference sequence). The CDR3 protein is CASSRQGDGGYTF. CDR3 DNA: TGTGCCAGTAGTCGACAGGGGGACGGTGGCTACACCTTC.

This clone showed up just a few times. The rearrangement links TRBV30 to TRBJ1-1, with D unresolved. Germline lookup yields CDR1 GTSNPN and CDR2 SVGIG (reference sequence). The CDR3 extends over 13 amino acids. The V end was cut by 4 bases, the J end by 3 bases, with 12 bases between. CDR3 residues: CAWKGSEYTEAFF. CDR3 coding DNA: TGTGCCTGGAAGGGCAGTGAATACACTGAAGCTTTCTTT.

CDR3 protein: CASSLNGYTEAFF. The CDR3 DNA follows: TGTGCCAGCAGCTTGAATGGGTATACTGAAGCTTTCTTT. The chain has TRBV5-5 and TRBJ1-1; no clear D. Germline V gene data show CDR1 as SGHKS and CDR2 as YYEKEE (reference sequence). With 1 base removed from V and 5 bases from J, the gap between germline ends came to 9 bases. The CDR3 has 13 amino acids.

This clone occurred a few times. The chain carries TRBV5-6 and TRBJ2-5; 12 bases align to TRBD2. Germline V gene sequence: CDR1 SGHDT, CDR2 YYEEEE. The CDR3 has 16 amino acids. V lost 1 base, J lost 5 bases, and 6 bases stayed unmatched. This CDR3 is CASSLRLAGAGETQYF. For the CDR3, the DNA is TGTGCCAGCAGCTTGCGACTAGCGGGAGCGGGGGAGACCCAGTACTTC. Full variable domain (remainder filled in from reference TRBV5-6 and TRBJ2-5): DAGVTQSPTHLIKTRGQQVTLRCSPKSGHDTVSWYQQALGQGPQFIFQYYEEEERQRGNFPDRFSGHQFPNYSSELNVNALLLGDSALYLCASSLRLAGAGETQYFGPGTRLLVL.

CDR3 DNA sequence: TGTGCCAGCAGCTTAGTGGCCGGGACAGGGACCTACGAGCAGTACTTC. Protein sequence: CASSLVAGTGTYEQYF. The chain couples TRBV7-9 to TRBJ2-7; 9 nucleotides align to TRBD1. Germline V gene data show CDR1 as SEHNR and CDR2 as FQNEAQ (reference sequence). The length of the CDR3 is 16 residues. The ends lost 1 base at V and 2 bases at J; junction bases unmatched: 6.

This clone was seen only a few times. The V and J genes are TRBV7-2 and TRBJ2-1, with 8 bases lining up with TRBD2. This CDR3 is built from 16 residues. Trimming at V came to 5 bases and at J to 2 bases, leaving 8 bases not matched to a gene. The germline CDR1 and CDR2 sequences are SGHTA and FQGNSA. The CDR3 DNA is TGTGCCAGCAGCCCTTCGACTAGCGCACCCTACAATGAGCAGTTCTTC. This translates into CASSPSTSAPYNEQFF.

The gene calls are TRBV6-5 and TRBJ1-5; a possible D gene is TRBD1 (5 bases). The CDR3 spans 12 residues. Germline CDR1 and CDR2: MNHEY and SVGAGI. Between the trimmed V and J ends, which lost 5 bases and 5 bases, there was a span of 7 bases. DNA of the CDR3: TGTGCCAGCAGTAGAGGGGATCAGCCCCAGCATTTT. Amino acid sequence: CASSRGDQPQHF.

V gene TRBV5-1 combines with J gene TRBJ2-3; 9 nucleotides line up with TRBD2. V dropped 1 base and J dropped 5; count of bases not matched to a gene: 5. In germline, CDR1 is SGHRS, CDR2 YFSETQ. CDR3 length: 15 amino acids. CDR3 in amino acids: CASSLRGGREDTQYF. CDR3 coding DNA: TGCGCCAGCAGCTTGAGGGGCGGGAGGGAAGATACGCAGTATTTT. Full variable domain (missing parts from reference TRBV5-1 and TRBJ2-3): KAGVTQTPRYLIKTRGQQVTLSCSPISGHRSVSWYQQTPGQGLQFLFEYFSETQRNKGNFPGRFSGRQFSNSRSEMNVSTLELGDSALYLCASSLRGGREDTQYFGPGTRLTVL.

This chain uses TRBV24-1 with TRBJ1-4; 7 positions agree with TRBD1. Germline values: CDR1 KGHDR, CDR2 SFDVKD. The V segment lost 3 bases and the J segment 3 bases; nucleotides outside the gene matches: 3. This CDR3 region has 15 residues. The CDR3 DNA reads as TGTGCCACCAGTGATCAGACAGGGCCTAATGAAAAACTGTTTTTT. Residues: CATSDQTGPNEKLFF.

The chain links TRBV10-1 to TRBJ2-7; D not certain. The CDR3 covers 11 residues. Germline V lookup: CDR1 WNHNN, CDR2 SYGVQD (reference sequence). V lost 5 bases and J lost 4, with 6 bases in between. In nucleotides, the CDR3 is TGCGCCAGCAGTCTACTTTACGAGCAGTACTTC. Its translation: CASSLLYEQYF.

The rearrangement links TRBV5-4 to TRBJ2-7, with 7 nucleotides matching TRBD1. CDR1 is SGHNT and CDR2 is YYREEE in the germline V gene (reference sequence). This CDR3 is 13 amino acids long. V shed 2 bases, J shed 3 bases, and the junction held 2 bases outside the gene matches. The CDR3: CASSLRQGYEQYF. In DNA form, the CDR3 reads TGTGCCAGCAGCTTACGACAGGGCTACGAGCAGTACTTC.

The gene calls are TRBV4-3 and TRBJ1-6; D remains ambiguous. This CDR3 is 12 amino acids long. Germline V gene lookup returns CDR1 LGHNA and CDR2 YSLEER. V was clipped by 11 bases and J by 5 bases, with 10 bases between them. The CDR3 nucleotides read TGCGCCTCCTCAGACAATAATTCACCCCTCCACTTT. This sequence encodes CASSDNNSPLHF.

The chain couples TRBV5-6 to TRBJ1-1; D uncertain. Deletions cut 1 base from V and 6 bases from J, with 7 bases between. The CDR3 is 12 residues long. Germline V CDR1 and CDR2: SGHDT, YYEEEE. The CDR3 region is CASSLRQAEAFF. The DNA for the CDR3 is TGTGCCAGCAGCTTGCGGCAGGCTGAAGCTTTCTTT.

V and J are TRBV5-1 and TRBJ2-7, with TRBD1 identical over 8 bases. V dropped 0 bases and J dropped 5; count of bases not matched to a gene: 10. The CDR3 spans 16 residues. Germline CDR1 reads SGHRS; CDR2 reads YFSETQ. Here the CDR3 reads CASSLADRGGLDEQYF. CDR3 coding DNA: TGCGCCAGCAGCTTGGCAGACAGGGGCGGTCTCGACGAGCAGTACTTC.

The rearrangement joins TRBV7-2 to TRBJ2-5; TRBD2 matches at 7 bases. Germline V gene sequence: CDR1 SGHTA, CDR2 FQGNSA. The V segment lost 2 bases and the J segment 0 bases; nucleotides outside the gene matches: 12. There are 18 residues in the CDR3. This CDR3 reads CASSLFRRGTTYQETQYF. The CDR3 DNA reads TGTGCCAGCAGCTTATTCCGTCGGGGGACTACCTACCAAGAGACCCAGTACTTC.

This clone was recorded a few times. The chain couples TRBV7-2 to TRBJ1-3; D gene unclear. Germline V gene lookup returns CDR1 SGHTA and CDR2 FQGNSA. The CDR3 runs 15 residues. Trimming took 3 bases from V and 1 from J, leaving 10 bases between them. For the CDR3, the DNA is TGTGCCAGCAGCTTGTCCAGGCTGTCTGGAAACACCATATATTTT. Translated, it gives CASSLSRLSGNTIYF.

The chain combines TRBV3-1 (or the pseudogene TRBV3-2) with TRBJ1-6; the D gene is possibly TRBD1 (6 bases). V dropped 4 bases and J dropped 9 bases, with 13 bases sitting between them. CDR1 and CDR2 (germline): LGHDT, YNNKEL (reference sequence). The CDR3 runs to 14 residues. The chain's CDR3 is CASSLRQVTSPLHF. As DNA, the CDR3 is TGTGCCAGCAGCCTACGACAGGTTACTTCACCCCTCCACTTT.

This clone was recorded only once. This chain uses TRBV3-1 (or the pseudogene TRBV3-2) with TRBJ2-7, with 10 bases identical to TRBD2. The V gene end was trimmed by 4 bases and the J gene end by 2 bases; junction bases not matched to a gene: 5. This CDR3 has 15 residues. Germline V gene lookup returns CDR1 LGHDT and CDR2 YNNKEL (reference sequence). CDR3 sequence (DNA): TGTGCCAGCAGCCTCGTACTAGCGGGAACCTACGAGCAGTACTTC. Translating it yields CASSLVLAGTYEQYF.

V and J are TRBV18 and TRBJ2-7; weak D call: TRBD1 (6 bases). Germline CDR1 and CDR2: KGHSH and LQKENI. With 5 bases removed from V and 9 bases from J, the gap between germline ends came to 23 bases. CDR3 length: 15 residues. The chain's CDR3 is CASSETGTPTGAQYF. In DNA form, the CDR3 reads TGTGCCAGCTCAGAGACCGGGACACCAACGGGTGCGCAGTACTTC. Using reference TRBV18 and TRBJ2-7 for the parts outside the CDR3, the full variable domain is NAGVMQNPRHLVRRRGQEARLRCSPMKGHSHVYWYRQLPEEGLKFMVYLQKENIIDESGMPKERFSAEFPKEGPSILRIQQVVRGDSAAYFCASSETGTPTGAQYFGPGTRLTVT.

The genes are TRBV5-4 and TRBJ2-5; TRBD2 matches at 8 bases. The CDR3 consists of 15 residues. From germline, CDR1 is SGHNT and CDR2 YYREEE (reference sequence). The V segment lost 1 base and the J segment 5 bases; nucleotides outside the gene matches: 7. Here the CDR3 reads CASSLLTGGGETQYF. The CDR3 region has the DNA TGTGCCAGCAGCTTGTTAACGGGAGGGGGGGAGACCCAGTACTTC.

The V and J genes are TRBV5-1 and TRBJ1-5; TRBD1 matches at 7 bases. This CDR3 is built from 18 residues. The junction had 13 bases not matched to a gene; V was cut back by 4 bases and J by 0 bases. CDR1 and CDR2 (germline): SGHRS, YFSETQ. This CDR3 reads CASSHADRVANSNQPQHF. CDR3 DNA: TGCGCCAGCAGCCACGCCGACAGGGTCGCCAATAGCAATCAGCCCCAGCATTTT. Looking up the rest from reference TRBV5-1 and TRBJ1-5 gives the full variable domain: KAGVTQTPRYLIKTRGQQVTLSCSPISGHRSVSWYQQTPGQGLQFLFEYFSETQRNKGNFPGRFSGRQFSNSRSEMNVSTLELGDSALYLCASSHADRVANSNQPQHFGDGTRLSIL.

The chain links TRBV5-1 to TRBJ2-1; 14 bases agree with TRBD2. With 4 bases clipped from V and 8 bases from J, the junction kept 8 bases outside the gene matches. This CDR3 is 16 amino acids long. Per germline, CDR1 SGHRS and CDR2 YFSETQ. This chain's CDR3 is CASSPGLAGVSDEQFF. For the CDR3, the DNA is TGCGCCAGCAGCCCGGGACTAGCGGGAGTCTCGGATGAGCAGTTCTTC.

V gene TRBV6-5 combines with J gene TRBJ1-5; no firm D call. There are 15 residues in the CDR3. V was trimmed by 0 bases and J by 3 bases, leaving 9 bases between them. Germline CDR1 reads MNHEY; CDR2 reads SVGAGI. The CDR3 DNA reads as TGTGCCAGCAGTTACTCGAGGCGGTCCAATCAGCCCCAGCATTTT. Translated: CASSYSRRSNQPQHF.

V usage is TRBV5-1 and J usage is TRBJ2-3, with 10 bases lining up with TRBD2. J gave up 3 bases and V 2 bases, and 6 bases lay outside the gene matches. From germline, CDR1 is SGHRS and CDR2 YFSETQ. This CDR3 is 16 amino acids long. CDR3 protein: CASSLQLAGVTDTQYF. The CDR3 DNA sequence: TGCGCCAGCAGCTTACAGCTAGCGGGAGTGACAGATACGCAGTATTTT. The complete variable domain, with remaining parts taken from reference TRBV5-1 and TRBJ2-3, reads KAGVTQTPRYLIKTRGQQVTLSCSPISGHRSVSWYQQTPGQGLQFLFEYFSETQRNKGNFPGRFSGRQFSNSRSEMNVSTLELGDSALYLCASSLQLAGVTDTQYFGPGTRLTVL.

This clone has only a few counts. In DNA, the CDR3 is TGTGCCAGCAGCGTCGGACAGGGTTATCAGCCCCAGCATTTT. Encoded protein: CASSVGQGYQPQHF. The chain couples TRBV9 to TRBJ1-5; the match to TRBD1 covers 8 bases. J gave up 5 bases and V 2 bases, and 3 bases lay outside the gene matches. There are 14 residues in the CDR3. Germline V CDR1 and CDR2: SGDLS, YYNGEE.